The 9 T cell receptor beta chains given below trace back to one sample, sequenced in a study of cytomegalovirus exposure and HLA in healthy donors. PCR used 60 Vbeta primers and 13 Jbeta primers. Libraries were prepared by immunoSEQ multiplex PCR; TCRdb keeps only in-frame clonotypes and omits some of them. Its clone listing holds 150,000 to 250,000 clones. The sample was PBMCs. Receptor source: a boy younger than 18 in good health and CMV-seronegative.

The chain has TRBV5-4 and TRBJ2-1, with TRBD2 matching 12 bases. This CDR3 comprises 15 residues. CDR1 and CDR2 from the germline V gene are SGHNT and YYREEE (reference sequence). The ends lost 6 bases at V and 4 bases at J; junction bases unmatched: 5. The CDR3 region is CASKTSGGLYNEQFF. The CDR3 DNA reads TGTGCCAGCAAGACTAGCGGGGGCCTATACAATGAGCAGTTCTTC. The full variable domain, with the rest looked up from reference TRBV5-4 and TRBJ2-1, is ETGVTQSPTHLIKTRGQQVTLRCSSQSGHNTVSWYQQALGQGPQFIFQYYREEENGRGNFPPRFSGLQFPNYSSELNVNALELDDSALYLCASKTSGGLYNEQFFGPGTRLTVL.

The chain joins TRBV30 to TRBJ2-3, with 12 nucleotides matching TRBD1. Germline V gene lookup returns CDR1 GTSNPN and CDR2 SVGIG (reference sequence). CDR3 length equals 13 residues. Germline trimming cut 8 bases from V and 3 bases from J; bases unmatched to any gene: 3. The CDR3 is CAGDRGQTDTQYF. The CDR3 DNA reads as TGTGCCGGGGACAGGGGGCAGACAGATACGCAGTATTTT.

The rearrangement uses TRBV27 and TRBJ2-3, with D maybe TRBD2 (6 bases). V lost 7 bases, J lost 8 bases, and 10 bases lay in between. The CDR3 is 11 residues long. Germline V CDR1 and CDR2: MNHEY, SMNVEV (reference sequence). The CDR3 reads CASIGGGTQYF. CDR3 in DNA: TGTGCCAGCATCGGGGGTGGTACGCAGTATTTT.

The chain employs TRBV5-5 and TRBJ1-1; 7 bases are shared with TRBD1. The V and J ends lost 2 bases and 5 bases, in that order; junction bases with no gene match: 3. Germline CDR1 and CDR2: SGHKS and YYEKEE (reference sequence). CDR3 length: 13 residues. The CDR3 reads CASSLTQGTEAFF. The CDR3 DNA sequence: TGTGCCAGCAGCTTAACACAGGGGACTGAAGCTTTCTTT.

This chain joins TRBV2 and TRBJ2-3; 9 bases line up with TRBD1. The V gene's germline CDR1 is SNHLY and CDR2 FYNNEI. The CDR3 consists of 15 residues. V dropped 6 bases and J dropped 7; count of bases not matched to a gene: 11. The CDR3 sequence: CASRLGDRAFNTQYF. CDR3 bases: TGTGCCAGCAGATTAGGGGACAGGGCATTTAATACGCAGTATTTT.

This chain uses TRBV15 with TRBJ2-7; D possibly corresponds to TRBD1 (6 bases). The CDR3 spans 14 residues. Germline V gene sequence: CDR1 LNHNV, CDR2 YYDKDF (reference sequence). V lost 1 base to trimming and J lost 1 base, with 8 bases between them. The CDR3 here is CATSRGTGSYEQYF. DNA for the CDR3: TGTGCCACCAGCAGAGGCACAGGGTCCTACGAGCAGTACTTC.

The chain uses TRBV28 and TRBJ1-1; D perhaps matches TRBD1 (6 bases). The CDR3 is 14 amino acids. In germline, CDR1 is MDHEN, CDR2 SYDVKM. V lost 8 bases to trimming and J lost 1 base, with 14 bases between them. The CDR3 reads CASGITGPNTEAFF. Here the CDR3 DNA reads TGTGCCAGCGGGATAACAGGGCCGAACACTGAAGCTTTCTTT.

V gene TRBV19 combines with J gene TRBJ2-7, with a possible D match to TRBD1 (5 bases). V dropped 7 bases and J dropped 1 base, with 20 bases sitting between them. From germline, CDR1 is LNHDA and CDR2 SQIVND (reference sequence). This CDR3 contains 16 residues. The CDR3 DNA follows: TGTGCCAGTATAGGAGTGAACAGGACGCCTTCCTACGAGCAGTACTTC. Its protein is CASIGVNRTPSYEQYF. Drawing the rest from reference TRBV19 and TRBJ2-7, the complete variable domain is DGGITQSPKYLFRKEGQNVTLSCEQNLNHDAMYWYRQDPGQGLRLIYYSQIVNDFQKGDIAEGYSVSREKKESFPLTVTSAQKNPTAFYLCASIGVNRTPSYEQYFGPGTRLTVT.

J is TRBJ1-6 and V is TRBV5-1; 9 nucleotides line up with TRBD1. V lost 0 bases and J lost 10; bases outside the gene matches: 8. Germline CDR1 and CDR2: SGHRS and YFSETQ. The CDR3 sequence is 16 residues long. The DNA of the CDR3 is TGCGCCAGCAGCTTGGCCAGCGGACAGGGGAAATCACCCCTCCACTTT. This sequence encodes CASSLASGQGKSPLHF.